This T cell receptor (beta chain) originates from a study of OX40 agonist ivuxolimab in advanced cancers. Findings and caveats of the study: Fewer expanded clones were found on average in CD4+ than in CD8+ T cells.

Trimming cost V 3 bases and J 7 bases; bases outside gene matches: 1. CDR1 and CDR2 (germline): KGHSH, LQKENI. The CDR3 is 12 residues long. Notes on this clone: The antigen is undetermined.

TCRdb keeps only in-frame clones here, not all; method: immunoSEQ multiplex PCR. There are roughly 90,000 clones in the sample; about 89% occur only once, and roughly 8.7% lies in the top ten. The clonotype comes from an adult with an advanced solid tumor such as melanoma, head and neck, liver or kidney cancer. V and J are TRBV18 and TRBJ1-1, with 8 bases fitting TRBD1. The specimen comprised CD4+ or CD8+ T cells sorted from blood, sampled in a trial of the OX40 agonist ivuxolimab. The CDR3, as DNA: TGTGCCAGCTCACCCGGGACAGGTGAAGCTTTCTTT. It specifies CASSPGTGEAFF.